A single sample gave rise to the 20 T cell receptor beta chains below, sequenced in a study of beta chain features in type 1 diabetes. As every portion of the isolated RNA was reverse transcribed, the sequencing read expressed TCRB transcripts. Data came from immunoSEQ multiplex PCR; TCRdb stores just in-frame clones and leaves some out. The sample contains under 300,000 clones, around 26% of which appear only once. Sample: central memory CD4+ T cells from blood. The source of these receptors is a man between 25 and 39 years old in good health.

The V call is TRBV9, the J call TRBJ2-2, with a tentative D call TRBD1 (5 bases). V dropped 4 bases and J dropped 1 base, with 8 bases sitting between them. This CDR3 contains 14 residues. CDR1 and CDR2 from the germline V gene are SGDLS and YYNGEE. This CDR3 reads CASSTQGNTGELFF. The CDR3 bases are TGTGCCAGCAGCACCCAGGGGAACACCGGGGAGCTGTTTTTT. Together with reference TRBV9 and TRBJ2-2, the CDR3 gives the full variable domain: DSGVTQTPKHLITATGQRVTLRCSPRSGDLSVYWYQQSLDQGLQFLIQYYNGEERAKGNILERFSAQQFPDLHSELNLSSLELGDSALYFCASSTQGNTGELFFGEGSRLTVL.

This clone was seen more than once but under ten times. The chain couples TRBV15 to TRBJ2-1, with TRBD2 matching over 9 bases. Germline-derived CDR1 and CDR2 are LNHNV and YYDKDF (reference sequence). J gave up 3 bases and V 0 bases, and 3 bases lay outside the gene matches. The CDR3 runs 16 residues. CDR3 protein: CATSRDSGSNYNEQFF. The CDR3 coding sequence is TGTGCCACCAGCAGAGATAGCGGGAGTAACTACAATGAGCAGTTCTTC.

The chain uses TRBV6-6 and TRBJ2-7; tentative D call: TRBD1 (6 bases). Looked up from germline, CDR1 is MNHNY and CDR2 is SVGAGI (reference sequence). The CDR3 has 13 residues. Trimming pared 10 bases from V and 0 bases from J, leaving 13 bases between. DNA of the CDR3: TGTGCCACACAGGGTCCCCACTCCTACGAGCAGTACTTC. It codes for CATQGPHSYEQYF.

The rearrangement uses TRBV7-2 and TRBJ2-2; 9 nucleotides line up with TRBD2. The CDR3 is 16 residues long. V dropped 5 bases and J dropped 4; count of bases not matched to a gene: 8. CDR1 is SGHTA and CDR2 is FQGNSA in the germline V gene. The CDR3 coding sequence is TGTGCCAGCAGCCCAGAGGCGGGAGGGCCCACCGGGGAGCTGTTTTTT. Residues: CASSPEAGGPTGELFF.

V usage is TRBV29-1 and J usage is TRBJ2-1, with TRBD2 matching over 11 bases. The CDR3 contains 18 residues. The germline CDR1 and CDR2 sequences are SQVTM and ANQGSEA. V lost 4 bases, J lost 0 bases, and 11 bases stayed unmatched. The DNA of the CDR3 is TGCAGCGTTGCGTTGGTAGCGGGAGGGACCCTCTCCTACAATGAGCAGTTCTTC. Translating gives CSVALVAGGTLSYNEQFF.

CDR3 in DNA: TGTGCCAGCTCACCGCACCGGGACTCAGCCTACGAGCAGTACTTC. Protein sequence: CASSPHRDSAYEQYF. The V call is TRBV18, the J call TRBJ2-7; D is possibly TRBD2 (6 bases). The CDR3 extends over 15 amino acids. Between the trimmed V and J ends, which lost 3 bases and 2 bases, there was a span of 14 bases. The germline V gene has CDR1 KGHSH and CDR2 LQKENI.

The rearrangement joins TRBV29-1 to TRBJ1-1, with unresolved D. V lost 1 base and J lost 7, with 7 bases in between. The CDR3 is 11 residues long. The V gene's germline CDR1 is SQVTM and CDR2 ANQGSEA. The CDR3 spells CSVEGMSEAFF. The CDR3 bases are TGCAGCGTTGAAGGCATGAGTGAAGCTTTCTTT. The variable domain in full, with the rest retrieved from reference TRBV29-1 and TRBJ1-1, is SAVISQKPSRDICQRGTSLTIQCQVDSQVTMMFWYRQQPGQSLTLIATANQGSEATYESGFVIDKFPISRPNLTFSTLTVSNMSPEDSSIYLCSVEGMSEAFFGQGTRLTVV.

V is TRBV5-1 and J is TRBJ1-2, with D perhaps matching TRBD1 (6 bases). Germline V lookup: CDR1 SGHRS, CDR2 YFSETQ. The CDR3 has 12 residues. V lost 2 bases and J 8 bases, leaving 10 bases between the germline ends. The CDR3 loop reads CASSFDRSGYTF. In DNA form, the CDR3 reads TGCGCCAGCAGCTTTGACAGGTCGGGCTACACCTTC.

The chain carries TRBV7-7 and TRBJ1-4; D call uncertain. V lost 3 bases and J lost 1, with 6 bases in between. The CDR3 spans 14 residues. In germline, CDR1 is SSHAT, CDR2 FNYEAQ (reference sequence). The CDR3 here is CASSLWGTNEKLFF. In nucleotides, the CDR3 is TGTGCCAGCAGCTTGTGGGGAACTAATGAAAAACTGTTTTTT.

This clone has only a few counts. The chain links TRBV7-9 to TRBJ1-2; a weak D match, TRBD1 (5 bases). Germline CDR1 reads SEHNR; CDR2 reads FQNEAQ (reference sequence). The CDR3 is 14 residues long. Trimming took off 5 bases at V and 8 bases at J, with 18 bases between the two ends. The CDR3 protein is CASSPNLSWGGYTF. The CDR3 region has the DNA TGTGCCAGCAGCCCGAACCTAAGCTGGGGGGGCTACACCTTC.

This clone has more than one count but fewer than ten. V is TRBV5-6 and J is TRBJ2-5, with D perhaps TRBD2 (7 bases). The DNA end is more similar to TRBJ2-7, so the J call may be wrong. The germline CDR1 and CDR2 sequences are SGHDT and YYEEEE. The CDR3 runs to 15 residues. The CDR3 nucleotides are TGTGCCAGCAGCTCCCGGGGGGCGGGAGTAGCCGAGCAGTACTTC. Its translation: CASSSRGAGVAEQYF.

The V call is TRBV6-5, the J call TRBJ2-1; 13 positions match TRBD2. The ends lost 5 bases at V and 10 bases at J; junction bases unmatched: 8. From germline, CDR1 is MNHEY and CDR2 SVGAGI. CDR3 length: 15 residues. The chain's CDR3 is CASSARLAGGHEQFF. CDR3 sequence (DNA): TGTGCCAGCAGTGCCCGACTAGCGGGGGGCCACGAGCAGTTCTTC.

V gene TRBV7-2 combines with J gene TRBJ2-1, with D unresolved. The length of the CDR3 is 13 residues. Germline V gene sequence: CDR1 SGHTA, CDR2 FQGNSA. The V gene lost 4 bases and the J gene lost 6 bases, with 10 bases spanning the gap. CDR3 loop: CASSSPAVNEQFF. The CDR3 nucleotides read TGTGCCAGCAGCTCCCCGGCGGTCAATGAGCAGTTCTTC.

This clone was detected only once. The V and J genes are TRBV9 and TRBJ2-1; 13 bases map to TRBD2. Germline V gives CDR1 SGDLS, CDR2 YYNGEE. The J segment lost 9 bases and the V segment lost 0 bases, leaving 6 bases of the junction unmatched. The CDR3 extends over 16 amino acids. CDR3 sequence: CASSVGWGLAGIEQFF. CDR3 coding DNA: TGTGCCAGCAGCGTAGGGTGGGGACTAGCGGGGATTGAGCAGTTCTTC. The whole variable domain, filled in from reference TRBV9 and TRBJ2-1, reads DSGVTQTPKHLITATGQRVTLRCSPRSGDLSVYWYQQSLDQGLQFLIQYYNGEERAKGNILERFSAQQFPDLHSELNLSSLELGDSALYFCASSVGWGLAGIEQFFGPGTRLTVL.

This chain links TRBV5-4 with TRBJ2-7; TRBD2 matches at 12 bases. The CDR3 is 15 amino acids. V gave up 3 bases and J gave up 3 bases; unmatched junction bases: 4. Germline V lookup: CDR1 SGHNT, CDR2 YYREEE (reference sequence). The DNA for the CDR3 is TGTGCCAGCAGCTCCAAGACTAGCGGGGGCTACGAGCAGTACTTC. Translated, it gives CASSSKTSGGYEQYF.

This clone was counted a few times. A much larger clonotype is one base distant, so this may be a read error. Other DNA sequences within the sample encode an identical CDR3. The V gene is TRBV7-9, the J gene TRBJ2-5; D ambiguous. Germline values: CDR1 SEHNR, CDR2 FQNEAQ (reference sequence). The CDR3 consists of 11 residues. The V gene lost 4 bases and the J gene lost 2 bases, with 2 bases spanning the gap. The CDR3 coding sequence is TGTGCCAGCAGCTCGCAAGAGACCCAGTACTTC. Protein: CASSSQETQYF.

The CDR3 here is CATSRPASFGETQYF. CDR3 sequence (DNA): TGTGCCACCAGCCGCCCCGCGAGCTTCGGAGAGACCCAGTACTTC. V gene TRBV15 combines with J gene TRBJ2-5; D is unresolved. Trimming removed 5 bases at V and 4 bases at J, with 17 bases between. CDR1 LNHNV and CDR2 YYDKDF come from the germline V gene (reference sequence). The CDR3 length is 15 residues.

This clone was picked up one time. This chain links TRBV11-2 with TRBJ2-7; D uncertain. Germline values: CDR1 SGHAT, CDR2 FQNNGV. V shed 0 bases and J shed 12 bases, with 12 bases lying between them. This CDR3 has 12 amino acids. CDR3 coding DNA: TGTGCCAGCAGCTTAGATCGGGTAGCAATGTACTTC. Protein sequence: CASSLDRVAMYF.

This clone was detected ten times or more. The J gene is TRBJ2-5, the V gene TRBV13; weak D call: TRBD1 (5 bases). Trimming pared 6 bases from V and 5 bases from J, leaving 10 bases between. This CDR3 region has 12 residues. Looked up from germline, CDR1 is PRHDT and CDR2 is FYEKMQ (reference sequence). The CDR3 coding sequence is TGTGCCAGCAGTACAGGTCCCGAGACCCAGTACTTC. The encoded protein is CASSTGPETQYF.

This clone was recorded at least ten times. The chain links TRBV28 to TRBJ2-3; D call uncertain. Trimming took off 4 bases at V and 0 bases at J, with 17 bases between the two ends. The CDR3 consists of 17 residues. In germline, CDR1 is MDHEN, CDR2 SYDVKM. The CDR3 is CASSSPATSTSTDTQYF. The CDR3, as DNA: TGTGCCAGCAGTTCCCCTGCGACGTCCACTAGCACAGATACGCAGTATTTT. Full variable domain (missing parts from reference TRBV28 and TRBJ2-3): DVKVTQSSRYLVKRTGEKVFLECVQDMDHENMFWYRQDPGLGLRLIYFSYDVKMKEKGDIPEGYSVSREKKERFSLILESASTNQTSMYLCASSSPATSTSTDTQYFGPGTRLTVL.